These 14 T cell receptor beta chains were all obtained from the same sample, sequenced in a study of blood T cell repertoires in COVID-19. Only in-frame clones appear in the TCRdb table, and some are missing; sequencing was by immunoSEQ multiplex PCR. The table lists about 150,000 clones, 75% to 90% of them singletons. The sample taken for sequencing was peripheral blood. All receptors derive from a woman aged 40 to 50 with acute or convalescent COVID-19.

V usage is TRBV3-1 (or the pseudogene TRBV3-2) and J usage is TRBJ1-5; TRBD1 matches 7 bases. There are 15 residues in the CDR3. Looked up from germline, CDR1 is LGHDT and CDR2 is YNNKEL (reference sequence). The V gene end was trimmed by 6 bases and the J gene end by 2 bases; junction bases not matched to a gene: 7. CDR3 DNA: TGTGCCAGCAGTAACCGGGACAGACGCAATCAGCCCCAGCATTTT. Encoded protein: CASSNRDRRNQPQHF.

V usage is TRBV19 and J usage is TRBJ2-7, with TRBD1 matching over 8 bases. Germline V lookup: CDR1 LNHDA, CDR2 SQIVND (reference sequence). The CDR3 covers 15 residues. The V gene end was trimmed by 4 bases and the J gene end by 4 bases; junction bases not matched to a gene: 9. The DNA of the CDR3 is TGTGCCAGTAGTACCTCCGGGACAGGCCTTTACGAGCAGTACTTC. Protein: CASSTSGTGLYEQYF.

The CDR3: CASNSAGNTEAFF. For the CDR3, the DNA is TGTGCCAGCAACTCCGCGGGGAACACTGAAGCTTTCTTT. This rearrangement joins TRBV19 to TRBJ1-1; no clear D gene. Trimming cost V 9 bases and J 1 base, with 12 bases left between them. Germline-derived CDR1 and CDR2 are LNHDA and SQIVND (reference sequence). This CDR3 is 13 amino acids long.

This sequence joins TRBV20-1 and TRBJ2-1; D unclear. This CDR3 region has 11 residues. Germline values: CDR1 DFQATT, CDR2 SNEGSKA (reference sequence). Trimming stripped 1 base from V and 5 bases from J, with 3 bases between. Written as DNA, the CDR3 is TGCAGTGCTAGAGGAGACAATGAGCAGTTCTTC. This codes for CSARGDNEQFF.

The chain links TRBV15 to TRBJ2-4; 8 bases fit TRBD1. Losses at the gene ends were 4 bases for V and 4 bases for J; bases not matched to a gene: 6. This CDR3 region has 15 residues. Germline CDR1 LNHNV, CDR2 YYDKDF (reference sequence). CDR3 bases: TGTGCCACCAGCATATTTGGACAGGGAAAAAACATTCAGTACTTC. Protein: CATSIFGQGKNIQYF. The complete variable domain, with remaining parts taken from reference TRBV15 and TRBJ2-4, reads DAMVIQNPRYQVTQFGKPVTLSCSQTLNHNVMYWYQQKSSQAPKLLFHYYDKDFNNEADTPDNFQSRRPNTSFCFLDIRSPGLGDTAMYLCATSIFGQGKNIQYFGAGTRLSVL.

The chain uses TRBV24-1 and TRBJ1-3; no clear D. The CDR3 has 17 residues. Germline V gene sequence: CDR1 KGHDR, CDR2 SFDVKD. The V gene lost 2 bases and the J gene lost 1 base, with 14 bases spanning the gap. The DNA of the CDR3 is TGTGCCACCAGTGATTCGAGCGCGGATGGTTCTGGAAACACCATATATTTT. Translated: CATSDSSADGSGNTIYF.

The genes are TRBV25-1 and TRBJ1-5; 10 bases agree with TRBD1. V lost 3 bases, J lost 6 bases, and 8 bases stayed unmatched. The CDR3 consists of 16 residues. CDR1 and CDR2 from the germline V gene are MGHDK and SYGVNS. The CDR3 DNA sequence: TGTGCCAGCAGTGAGGCCGGGACAGGGGTTAGTCAGCCCCAGCATTTT. Translated: CASSEAGTGVSQPQHF.

V usage is TRBV27 and J usage is TRBJ1-4; 9 bases map to TRBD1. CDR1 and CDR2 from the germline V gene are MNHEY and SMNVEV (reference sequence). This CDR3 contains 13 residues. J lost 12 bases, V lost 10 bases, and 12 bases had no gene match. The CDR3 nucleotides are TGTGCCACCCGGTCCCGGGACAGGGTTCAACTGTTTTTT. As protein: CATRSRDRVQLFF.

CDR3 nucleotides: TGTGCCAGCAGTCAACTGGGACATGAGGGAACTGAAGCTTTCTTT. It encodes CASSQLGHEGTEAFF. The chain combines TRBV6-2 or TRBV6-3 with TRBJ1-1; weak D call: TRBD1 (6 bases). There are 15 residues in the CDR3. Germline CDR1 MNHEY, CDR2 SVGEGT. The germline V and J ends were trimmed by 5 bases and 5 bases, with 18 bases remaining between them.

V usage is TRBV7-3 and J usage is TRBJ2-7; 7 positions match TRBD1. This CDR3 is built from 16 residues. Trimming removed 7 bases from V and 2 bases from J; junction bases left unmatched: 14. Germline V CDR1 and CDR2: SGHTA, FQGTGA. The CDR3 coding sequence is TGTGCCAGCACCCGAATCCCGGGACAGCCACCCTACGAGCAGTACTTC. This sequence encodes CASTRIPGQPPYEQYF.

Here the CDR3 reads CASSSVKQGGYHNSPLHF. CDR3 nucleotides: TGTGCCAGCAGTTCCGTAAAACAGGGCGGGTATCATAATTCACCCCTCCACTTT. The J gene is TRBJ1-6, the V gene TRBV27, with D tentatively TRBD1 (6 bases). Germline V gene lookup returns CDR1 MNHEY and CDR2 SMNVEV (reference sequence). V lost 4 bases to trimming and J lost 5 bases, with 21 bases between them. This CDR3 spans 18 amino acids.

The table lists this clone with a few counts. The chain employs TRBV3-1 (or the pseudogene TRBV3-2) and TRBJ2-7, with TRBD1 as a possible D gene (5 bases). The length of the CDR3 is 13 residues. Germline V CDR1 and CDR2: LGHDT, YNNKEL (reference sequence). Trimming cost V 3 bases and J 3 bases, with 9 bases left between them. The CDR3 is CASSHRQSYEQYF. The CDR3 DNA is TGTGCCAGCAGCCATCGACAGAGCTACGAGCAGTACTTC.

V gene TRBV19 combines with J gene TRBJ2-7; D remains unclear. The CDR3 length is 12 residues. The germline CDR1 and CDR2 sequences are LNHDA and SQIVND (reference sequence). Trimming took 5 bases from V and 0 from J, leaving 5 bases between them. The CDR3 sequence is CASSSYSYEQYF. CDR3 DNA: TGTGCCAGTAGTTCTTACTCCTACGAGCAGTACTTC.

As for this clone: An end of the junction does not agree with germline; a read error may underlie this. The DNA of the CDR3 is TGCGGGGTCCCGGGACAGGGACGTAATGAGCAGTTCTTC. Residues: CGVPGQGRNEQFF. This chain joins TRBV6-5 and TRBJ2-1; TRBD1 agrees at 9 bases. The CDR3 length is 13 residues. The germline V gene encodes CDR1 MNHEY and CDR2 SVGAGI.